This TCR beta chain was found in a study of shared clonotypes between healthy human individuals. Around 91 million PBMCs were counted before genomic DNA extraction. Using ten immunoSEQ deep assay plates, investigators sequenced unsorted PBMC DNA. In the study's own analysis: Filtering of immunoSEQ junctional sequences could not match full-length read filtering. Sequencing was performed with immunoSEQ multiplex PCR; in TCRdb, only in-frame clones are kept and a portion is missing. The V and J calls and clone size come from that table; D and trimming were worked out from the DNA. The table includes 450,000 to 500,000 clones, roughly 80% detected once. The clonotype originates from a woman aged 40 to 50 in good health. Some clones in this sample may be carry-over from other donors' samples. The sequenced sample was PBMCs.

The CDR3 DNA follows: TGTGCCAGCAGTTCAGTCCCTGAAGCTTTCTTT. Translation gives CASSSVPEAFF. V is TRBV2 and J is TRBJ1-1; D not resolved. CDR1 and CDR2 (germline): SNHLY, FYNNEI. This CDR3 has 11 amino acids. Trimming stripped 5 bases from V and 6 bases from J, with 7 bases between.